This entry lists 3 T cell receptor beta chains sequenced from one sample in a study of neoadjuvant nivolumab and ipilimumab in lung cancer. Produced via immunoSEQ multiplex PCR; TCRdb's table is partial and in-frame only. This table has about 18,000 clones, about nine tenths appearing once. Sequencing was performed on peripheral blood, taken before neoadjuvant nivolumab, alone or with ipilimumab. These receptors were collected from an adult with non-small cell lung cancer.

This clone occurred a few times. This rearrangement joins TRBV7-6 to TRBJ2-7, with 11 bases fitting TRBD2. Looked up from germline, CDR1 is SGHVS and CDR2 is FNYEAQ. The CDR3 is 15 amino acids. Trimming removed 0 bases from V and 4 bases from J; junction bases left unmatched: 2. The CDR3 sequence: CASSLALAGVYEQYF. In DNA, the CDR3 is TGTGCCAGCAGCTTAGCACTAGCGGGAGTTTACGAGCAGTACTTC.

CDR3 nucleotide sequence: TGTGCCTGGAGTGTTCAGGGGAACACTGAAGCTTTCTTT. It codes for CAWSVQGNTEAFF. V is TRBV30 and J is TRBJ1-1; TRBD1 is a possible D gene (5 bases). Trimming pared 0 bases from V and 1 base from J, leaving 6 bases between. Germline V gene lookup returns CDR1 GTSNPN and CDR2 SVGIG (reference sequence). This CDR3 region has 13 residues.

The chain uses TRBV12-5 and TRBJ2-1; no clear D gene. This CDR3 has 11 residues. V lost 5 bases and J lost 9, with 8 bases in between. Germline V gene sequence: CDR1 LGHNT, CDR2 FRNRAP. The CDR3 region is CASGRSGEQFF. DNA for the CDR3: TGTGCTAGTGGTAGATCCGGTGAGCAGTTCTTC.